The next 10 T cell receptor beta chains were all read from a single sample in a study of T-cell memory formation after mild COVID-19. TCRdb analysed the 5' RACE reads with MiXCR anew, one entry per CDR3 protein. The sample holds about 170,000 distinct CDR3 sequences, under 15% seen once. Material for sequencing was PBMCs or a T cell subset sorted from them (not recorded which). The source is a man aged 18 to 29 who had mild COVID-19 (a few samples of this study predate the infection). Cell type and time point are not known.

As regards this clonotype: At one of its ends the junction is not consistent with the germline gene, which may arise from a read error. The chain is built from TRBV7-2 and TRBJ1-1; D is ambiguous. CDR1 is SGHTA, CDR2 FQGNSA, per germline. This CDR3 region has 14 residues. The CDR3 DNA sequence: TGTGCCAGCAGCTTATGGGTCATGAACAATGAAGCTTTCTTT. It is translated as CASSLWVMNNEAFF.

The chain uses TRBV11-2 and TRBJ2-2, with a weak D call TRBD2 (6 bases). The V gene's germline CDR1 is SGHAT and CDR2 FQNNGV. Trimming stripped 3 bases from V and 4 bases from J, with 12 bases between. The CDR3 is 15 amino acids. The CDR3 DNA is TGTGCCAGCAGCTTCCTCCTAGCGCGCACCGGGGAGCTGTTTTTT. It encodes CASSFLLARTGELFF.

This clonotype was seen ten or more times. The rearrangement links TRBV5-1 to TRBJ2-2; 7 bases map to TRBD1. The germline V gene encodes CDR1 SGHRS and CDR2 YFSETQ. The V segment lost 4 bases and the J segment 1 base; nucleotides outside the gene matches: 4. The CDR3 covers 15 residues. CDR3 amino acids: CASSPRTGNTGELFF. CDR3 nucleotides: TGCGCCAGCAGCCCTCGGACAGGGAACACCGGGGAGCTGTTTTTT.

This CDR3 is CASSYRENTEAFF. The CDR3 DNA sequence: TGTGCCAGCAGTTATCGGGAGAACACTGAAGCTTTCTTT. The chain is built from TRBV27 and TRBJ1-1, with D unresolved. Looked up from germline, CDR1 is MNHEY and CDR2 is SMNVEV (reference sequence). The ends were cut back, 4 bases at V and 1 base at J, with 7 bases in the middle. This CDR3 has 13 residues.

Ten or more counts support this clonotype. The chain links TRBV5-1 to TRBJ2-1, with a weak D call TRBD1 (5 bases). CDR1 and CDR2 from the germline V gene are SGHRS and YFSETQ. The CDR3 consists of 14 residues. V was clipped by 7 bases and J by 0 bases, with 11 bases between them. DNA for the CDR3: TGCGCCAGCGCTCGAGACAGCTCCTACAATGAGCAGTTCTTC. Its protein is CASARDSSYNEQFF.

This clonotype came up a few times. This chain uses TRBV9 with TRBJ2-7; 8 bases line up with TRBD1. Trimming at V came to 3 bases and at J to 3 bases, leaving 2 bases not matched to a gene. Germline V gene data show CDR1 as SGDLS and CDR2 as YYNGEE. CDR3 length: 13 residues. CDR3 amino acids: CASSEGQDYEQYF. The CDR3 nucleotides are TGTGCCAGCAGCGAGGGACAGGACTACGAGCAGTACTTC.

The chain has TRBV20-1 and TRBJ1-5; possible D gene TRBD1, 5 bases. The ends were cut back, 7 bases at V and 2 bases at J, with 12 bases in the middle. The CDR3 sequence is 13 residues long. In germline, CDR1 is DFQATT, CDR2 SNEGSKA (reference sequence). The CDR3 protein is CSGSGDGNQPQHF. Written as DNA, the CDR3 is TGCAGTGGAAGCGGGGACGGCAATCAGCCCCAGCATTTT.

This clonotype was detected a few times. The V and J genes are TRBV6-2 or TRBV6-3 and TRBJ1-5, with D uncertain. This CDR3 contains 13 residues. Germline lookup yields CDR1 MNHEY and CDR2 SVGEGT. Trimming cost V 2 bases and J 5 bases, with 7 bases left between them. The CDR3 DNA follows: TGTGCCAGCAGTTACCTTAAATATCAGCCCCAGCATTTT. Its translation: CASSYLKYQPQHF.

This clonotype was seen more than once but under ten times. V and J are TRBV28 and TRBJ2-7; D gene unclear. V shed 3 bases and J shed 5 bases, with 11 bases lying between them. Germline V gene sequence: CDR1 MDHEN, CDR2 SYDVKM. The CDR3 runs to 13 residues. The CDR3 region has the DNA TGTGCCAGCAGTTTCGGCAGTACGAACGAGCAGTACGTC. Its translation: CASSFGSTNEQYV.

This rearrangement joins TRBV9 to TRBJ2-2, with D possibly being TRBD2 (5 bases). The CDR3 has 14 amino acids. Deletions cut 3 bases from V and 8 bases from J, with 14 bases between. Germline V gene data show CDR1 as SGDLS and CDR2 as YYNGEE. The CDR3 DNA is TGTGCCAGCAGCGCCCGTGTAGCGCCGGGGGAGCTGTTTTTT. Protein sequence: CASSARVAPGELFF.